This TCR beta chain was captured in a study of response to subunit inactivated influenza vaccine. CDR3 length: 14 residues. CDR1 and CDR2 from the germline V gene are SGHRS and YFSETQ. With 3 bases removed from V and 7 bases from J, the gap between germline ends came to 14 bases. TCRdb analysed the RT-PCR reads with MiXCR anew, one entry per CDR3 protein. The sample records roughly 550,000 distinct CDR3 sequences, under 25% being singletons. The data were also submitted as part of a second study, on T cells expressing NK-cell markers. That study adds: UMIs accompanied the 5'RACE template switching by which TCR beta cDNA was made.

The sequencing here drew on CD4+ T cells sorted from PBMCs, taken 12 days after vaccination. This receptor was identified in a man aged 45-60 years who received an inactivated influenza vaccine. This chain connects TRBV5-1 to TRBJ2-1; no definite D call. The CDR3 region is CASSSVLLNNEQFF. CDR3 sequence (DNA): TGCGCCAGCAGCTCTGTTTTGCTGAATAATGAGCAGTTCTTC.